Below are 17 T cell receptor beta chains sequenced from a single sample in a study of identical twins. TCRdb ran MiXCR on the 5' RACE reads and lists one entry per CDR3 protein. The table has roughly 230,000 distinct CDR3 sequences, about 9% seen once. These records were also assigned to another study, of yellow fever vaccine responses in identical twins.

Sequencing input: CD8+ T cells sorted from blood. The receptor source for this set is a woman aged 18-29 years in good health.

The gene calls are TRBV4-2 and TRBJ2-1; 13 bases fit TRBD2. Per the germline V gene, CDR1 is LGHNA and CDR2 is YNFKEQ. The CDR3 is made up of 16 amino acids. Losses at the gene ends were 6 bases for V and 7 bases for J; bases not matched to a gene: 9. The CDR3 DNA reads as TGTGCCAGCAGAAGATCACCGGGACTAGCGGGAAATGAGCAGTTCTTC. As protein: CASRRSPGLAGNEQFF.

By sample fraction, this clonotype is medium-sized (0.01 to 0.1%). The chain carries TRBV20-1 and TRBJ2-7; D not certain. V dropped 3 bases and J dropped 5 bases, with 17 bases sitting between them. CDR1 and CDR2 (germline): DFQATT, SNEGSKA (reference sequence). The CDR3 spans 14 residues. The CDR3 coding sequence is TGCAGTGCTAGTCTCTCGCCTTCTGGGCACGAGCAGTACTTC. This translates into CSASLSPSGHEQYF.

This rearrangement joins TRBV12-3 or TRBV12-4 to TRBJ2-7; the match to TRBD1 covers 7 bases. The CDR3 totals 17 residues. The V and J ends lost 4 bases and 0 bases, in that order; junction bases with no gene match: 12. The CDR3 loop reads CASSSLVRSGGSYEQYF. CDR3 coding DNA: TGTGCCAGCAGTTCTCTTGTACGCTCAGGGGGCTCCTACGAGCAGTACTTC.

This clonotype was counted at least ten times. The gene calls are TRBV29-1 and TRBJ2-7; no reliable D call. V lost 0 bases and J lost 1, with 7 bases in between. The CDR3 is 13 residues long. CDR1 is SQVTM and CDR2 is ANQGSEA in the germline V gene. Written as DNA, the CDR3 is TGCAGCGTTGAAGAGGACGGATCCTACGAGCAGTACTTC. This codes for CSVEEDGSYEQYF.

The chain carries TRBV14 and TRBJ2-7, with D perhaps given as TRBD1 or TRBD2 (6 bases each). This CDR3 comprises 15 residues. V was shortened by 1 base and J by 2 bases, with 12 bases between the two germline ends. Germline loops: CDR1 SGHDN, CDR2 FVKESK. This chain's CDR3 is CASSQVGGRTYEQYF. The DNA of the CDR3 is TGTGCCAGCAGCCAAGTTGGGGGGCGGACCTACGAGCAGTACTTC.

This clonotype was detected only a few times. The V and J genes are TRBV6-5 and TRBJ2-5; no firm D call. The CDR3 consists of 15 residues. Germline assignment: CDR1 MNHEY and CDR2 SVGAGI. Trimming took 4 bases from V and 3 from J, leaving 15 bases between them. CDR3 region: CASSSQWGNEETQYF. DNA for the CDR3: TGTGCCAGCAGTTCCCAATGGGGTAACGAAGAGACCCAGTACTTC.

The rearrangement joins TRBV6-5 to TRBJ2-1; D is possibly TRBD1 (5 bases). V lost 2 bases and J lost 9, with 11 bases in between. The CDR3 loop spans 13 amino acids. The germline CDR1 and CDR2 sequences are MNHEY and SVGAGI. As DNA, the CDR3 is TGTGCCAGCAGTTACGGTCAGGGTAGTGAGCAGTTCTTC. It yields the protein CASSYGQGSEQFF.

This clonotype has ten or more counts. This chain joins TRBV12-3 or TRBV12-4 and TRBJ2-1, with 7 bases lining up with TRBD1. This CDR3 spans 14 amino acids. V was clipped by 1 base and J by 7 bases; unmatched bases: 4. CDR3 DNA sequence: TGTGCCAGCAGTTTAGAGGGGGCTTGGAATGAGCAGTTCTTC. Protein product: CASSLEGAWNEQFF.

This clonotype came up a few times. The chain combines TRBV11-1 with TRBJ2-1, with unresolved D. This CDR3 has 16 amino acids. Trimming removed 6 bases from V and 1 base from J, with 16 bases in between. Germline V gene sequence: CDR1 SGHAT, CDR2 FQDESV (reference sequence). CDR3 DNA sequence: TGTGCCAGCAGGGTCGGAACACTCGTGTCCTACAATGAGCAGTTCTTC. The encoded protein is CASRVGTLVSYNEQFF.

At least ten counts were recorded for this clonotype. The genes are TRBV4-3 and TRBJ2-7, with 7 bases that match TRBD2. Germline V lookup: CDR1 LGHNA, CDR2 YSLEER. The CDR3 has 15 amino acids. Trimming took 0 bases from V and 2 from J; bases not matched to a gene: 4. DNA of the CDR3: TGCGCCAGCAGCCAAGATTTTGGGGGGGCCTACGAGCAGTACTTC. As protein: CASSQDFGGAYEQYF.

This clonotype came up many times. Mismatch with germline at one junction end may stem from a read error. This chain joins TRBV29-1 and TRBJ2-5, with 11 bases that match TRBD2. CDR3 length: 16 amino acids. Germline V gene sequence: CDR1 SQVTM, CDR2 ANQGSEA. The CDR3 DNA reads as TGCAGCGTAGCGGGACTAGCGGCCTACCCGCAAGGGACCCAGTACTTC. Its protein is CSVAGLAAYPQGTQYF.

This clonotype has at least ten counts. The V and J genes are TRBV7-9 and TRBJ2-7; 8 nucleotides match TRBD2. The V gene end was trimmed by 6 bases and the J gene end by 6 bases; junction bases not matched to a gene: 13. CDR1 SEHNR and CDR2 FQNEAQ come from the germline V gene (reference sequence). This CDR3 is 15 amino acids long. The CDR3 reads CASRPPEAGETEQYF. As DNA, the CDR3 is TGTGCCAGCAGGCCCCCCGAAGCGGGAGAAACCGAGCAGTACTTC.

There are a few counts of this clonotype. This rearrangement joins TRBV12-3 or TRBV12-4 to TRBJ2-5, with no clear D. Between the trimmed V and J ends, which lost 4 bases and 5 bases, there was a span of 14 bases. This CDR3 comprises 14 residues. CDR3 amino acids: CASSSPRFDETQYF. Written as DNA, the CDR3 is TGTGCCAGCAGTTCCCCTCGCTTCGACGAGACCCAGTACTTC.

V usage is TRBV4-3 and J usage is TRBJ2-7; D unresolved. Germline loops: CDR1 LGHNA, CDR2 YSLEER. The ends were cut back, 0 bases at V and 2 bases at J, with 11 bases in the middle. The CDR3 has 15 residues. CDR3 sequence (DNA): TGCGCCAGCAGCCAAGATACGGGTAGCCCCTACGAGCAGTACTTC. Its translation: CASSQDTGSPYEQYF.

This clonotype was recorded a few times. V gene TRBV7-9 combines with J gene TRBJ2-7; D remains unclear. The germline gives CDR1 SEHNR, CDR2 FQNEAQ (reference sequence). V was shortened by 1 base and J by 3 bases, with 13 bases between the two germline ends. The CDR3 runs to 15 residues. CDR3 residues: CASSLGPVLDYEQYF. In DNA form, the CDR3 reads TGTGCCAGCAGCTTAGGACCGGTTCTAGACTACGAGCAGTACTTC.

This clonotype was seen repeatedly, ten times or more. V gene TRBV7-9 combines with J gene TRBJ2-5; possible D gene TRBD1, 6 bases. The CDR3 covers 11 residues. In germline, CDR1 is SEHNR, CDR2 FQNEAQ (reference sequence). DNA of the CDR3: TGTGGGGGACATGCCGAAGAGACCCAGTACTTC. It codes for CGGHAEETQYF.

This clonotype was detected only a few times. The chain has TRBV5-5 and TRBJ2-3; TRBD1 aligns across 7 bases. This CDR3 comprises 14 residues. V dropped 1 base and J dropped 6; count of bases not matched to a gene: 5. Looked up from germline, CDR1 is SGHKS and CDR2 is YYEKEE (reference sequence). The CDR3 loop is CASSLRQGVDTQYF. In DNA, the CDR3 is TGTGCCAGCAGCTTGAGACAGGGTGTGGATACGCAGTATTTT.